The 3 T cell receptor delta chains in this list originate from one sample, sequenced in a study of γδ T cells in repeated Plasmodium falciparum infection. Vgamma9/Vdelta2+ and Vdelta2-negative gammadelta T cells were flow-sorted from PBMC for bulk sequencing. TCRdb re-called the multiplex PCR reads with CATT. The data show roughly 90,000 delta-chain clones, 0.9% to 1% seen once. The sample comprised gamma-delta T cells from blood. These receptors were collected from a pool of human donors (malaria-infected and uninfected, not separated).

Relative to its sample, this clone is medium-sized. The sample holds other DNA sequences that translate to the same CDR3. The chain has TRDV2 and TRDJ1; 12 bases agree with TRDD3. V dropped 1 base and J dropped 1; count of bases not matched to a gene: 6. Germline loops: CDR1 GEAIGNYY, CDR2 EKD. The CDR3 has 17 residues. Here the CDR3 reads CACDTNLGDTTTDKLIF. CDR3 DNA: TGTGCCTGTGACACAAATCTGGGGGATACGACCACCGATAAACTCATCTTT.

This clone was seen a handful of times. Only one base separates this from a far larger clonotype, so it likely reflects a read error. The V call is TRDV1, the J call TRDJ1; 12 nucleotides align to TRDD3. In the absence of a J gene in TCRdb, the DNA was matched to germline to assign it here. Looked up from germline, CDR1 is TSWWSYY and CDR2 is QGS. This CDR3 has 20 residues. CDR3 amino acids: CALGELPWGIRGVPADKLIF. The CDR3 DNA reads TGCGCTCTTGGGGAACTCCCCTGGGGGATACGCGGCGTCCCGGCGGATAAACTCATCTTT.

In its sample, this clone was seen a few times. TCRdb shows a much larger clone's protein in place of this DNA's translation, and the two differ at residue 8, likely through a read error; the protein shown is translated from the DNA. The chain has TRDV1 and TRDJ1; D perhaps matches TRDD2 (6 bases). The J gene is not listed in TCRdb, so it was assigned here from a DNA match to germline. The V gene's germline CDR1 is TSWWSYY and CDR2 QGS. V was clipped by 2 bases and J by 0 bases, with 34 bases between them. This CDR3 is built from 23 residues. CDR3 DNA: TGTGCTCTTGGGGAAAGGAGGGTCCTACGTTTACGGGAGTACGACGGGTACACCGATAAACTCATCTTT. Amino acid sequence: CALGERRVLRLREYDGYTDKLIF.